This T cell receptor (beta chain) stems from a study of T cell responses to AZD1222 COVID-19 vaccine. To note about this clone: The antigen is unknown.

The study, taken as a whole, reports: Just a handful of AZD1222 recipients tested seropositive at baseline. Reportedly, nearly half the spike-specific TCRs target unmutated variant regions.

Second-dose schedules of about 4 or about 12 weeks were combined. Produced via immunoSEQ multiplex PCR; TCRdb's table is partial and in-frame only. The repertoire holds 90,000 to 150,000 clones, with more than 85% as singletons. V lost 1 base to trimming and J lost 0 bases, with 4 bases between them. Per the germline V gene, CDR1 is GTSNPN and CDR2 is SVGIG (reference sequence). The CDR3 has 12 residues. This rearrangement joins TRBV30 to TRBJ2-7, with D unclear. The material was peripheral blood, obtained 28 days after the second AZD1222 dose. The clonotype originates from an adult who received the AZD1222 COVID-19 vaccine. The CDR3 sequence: CAWSGGSYEQYF. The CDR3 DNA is TGTGCCTGGAGTGGGGGCTCCTACGAGCAGTACTTC.